Presented here are 2 T cell receptor beta chains from one specimen sequenced in a study of blood T cell repertoires in COVID-19. Generated by immunoSEQ multiplex PCR, the TCRdb table keeps only in-frame clones and is missing some. The sample has approximately 360,000 clones, more than 75% seen once. The sample was PBMCs or T cells enriched from blood (not recorded which). These receptors originate from a woman aged 25 to 39 with acute COVID-19.

The chain combines TRBV19 with TRBJ2-7; maybe TRBD2 (5 bases). The CDR3 sequence is 16 residues long. From germline, CDR1 is LNHDA and CDR2 SQIVND (reference sequence). Trimming removed 1 base at V and 2 bases at J, with 15 bases between. CDR3 amino acids: CASSIGPLTGTYEQYF. The CDR3 DNA reads TGTGCCAGTAGTATAGGACCCCTAACGGGGACCTACGAGCAGTACTTC.

V gene TRBV25-1 combines with J gene TRBJ1-4; D uncertain. The CDR3 is made up of 15 amino acids. With 1 base removed from V and 4 bases from J, the gap between germline ends came to 10 bases. Germline V gene data show CDR1 as MGHDK and CDR2 as SYGVNS. The CDR3 is CASSEFGRLNEKLFF. The CDR3 DNA reads as TGTGCCAGCAGTGAATTTGGCAGACTTAATGAAAAACTGTTTTTT.